These 2 T cell receptor beta chains were sequenced from one sample in a study of blood T cell repertoires in COVID-19 (TCRdb year 2020). Libraries were prepared through the immunoSEQ multiplex PCR assay. TCRdb holds this immuneACCESS table with in-frame rearrangements only. Some clones are missing; in checked studies, unresolved V genes explain under half, and the rest has no known cause. The sample has 200,000 to 300,000 clones on record, about 89% of them singletons. The biggest ten clones account for roughly 2.6% of the sample. Sample: PBMCs or T cells enriched from blood (not recorded which). All receptors come from a woman between 18 and 29 years old who had recovered from COVID-19.

The chain employs TRBV28 and TRBJ2-5; TRBD1 agrees at 7 bases. The CDR3 covers 15 residues. Germline assignment: CDR1 MDHEN and CDR2 SYDVKM. V was clipped by 4 bases and J by 3 bases; unmatched bases: 8. In DNA form, the CDR3 reads TGTGCCAGCAGTTCACGGGACAGACTCGAAGAGACCCAGTACTTC. This encodes CASSSRDRLEETQYF.

The CDR3 nucleotides are TGTGCCTGGAGACCACAGGGGGTGAGCAATCAGCCCCAGCATTTT. Amino acids: CAWRPQGVSNQPQHF. The chain links TRBV30 to TRBJ1-5, with TRBD1 matching 8 bases. The CDR3 extends over 15 amino acids. Germline V CDR1 and CDR2: GTSNPN, SVGIG (reference sequence). Trimming removed 3 bases from V and 1 base from J; junction bases left unmatched: 5.